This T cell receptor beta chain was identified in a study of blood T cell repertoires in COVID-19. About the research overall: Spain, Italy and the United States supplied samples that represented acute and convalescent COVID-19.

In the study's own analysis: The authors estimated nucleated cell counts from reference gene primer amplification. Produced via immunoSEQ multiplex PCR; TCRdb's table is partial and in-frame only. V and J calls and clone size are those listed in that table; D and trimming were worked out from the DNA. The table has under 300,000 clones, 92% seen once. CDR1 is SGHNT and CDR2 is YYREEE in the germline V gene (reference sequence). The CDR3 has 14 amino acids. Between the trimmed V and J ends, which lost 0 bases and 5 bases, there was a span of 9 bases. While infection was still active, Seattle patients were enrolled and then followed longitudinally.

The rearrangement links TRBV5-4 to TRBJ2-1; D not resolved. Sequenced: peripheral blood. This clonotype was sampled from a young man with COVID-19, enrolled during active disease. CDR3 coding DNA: TGTGCCAGCAGCTTGGGGCCGCCCGACAATGAGCAGTTCTTC. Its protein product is CASSLGPPDNEQFF.